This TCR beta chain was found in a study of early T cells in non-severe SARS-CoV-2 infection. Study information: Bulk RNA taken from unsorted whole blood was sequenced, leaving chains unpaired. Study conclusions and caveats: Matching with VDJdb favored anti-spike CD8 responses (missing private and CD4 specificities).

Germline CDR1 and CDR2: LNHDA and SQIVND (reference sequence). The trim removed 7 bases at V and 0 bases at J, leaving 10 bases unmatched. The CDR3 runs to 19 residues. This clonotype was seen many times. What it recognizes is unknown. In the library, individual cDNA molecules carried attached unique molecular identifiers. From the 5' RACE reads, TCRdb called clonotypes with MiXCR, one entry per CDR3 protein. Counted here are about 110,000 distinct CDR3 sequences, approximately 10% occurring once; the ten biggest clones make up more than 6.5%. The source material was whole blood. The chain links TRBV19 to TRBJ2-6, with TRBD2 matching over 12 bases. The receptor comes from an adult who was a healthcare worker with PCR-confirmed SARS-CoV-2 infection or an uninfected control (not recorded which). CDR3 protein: CASKTTSGSSLSGANVLTF. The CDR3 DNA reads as TGTGCCAGTAAGACGACTAGCGGGAGCAGCCTCTCTGGGGCCAACGTCCTGACTTTC.